Following are 24 T cell receptor beta chains from one sample sequenced in a study of Ad26.COV2.S vaccination and SARS-CoV-2 variants. Sequenced by immunoSEQ multiplex PCR; TCRdb stores in-frame clones only, minus some. The sample gives some 520,000 clones, roughly 89% of which show up once; more than 10% is in the top ten. Treatment meaning: 15 to 20 received Ad26.COV2.S at low or high dose, single or two shots; 5 received placebo; per-sample allocation not given. All samples were drawn on day 63, counting from the first vaccine or placebo injection. The material was peripheral blood, obtained in a trial of Ad26.COV2.S vaccine versus placebo. The receptors stem from a person aged 18-60 years who received the Ad26.COV2.S COVID-19 vaccine or a placebo.

The V and J genes are TRBV7-2 and TRBJ2-7, with TRBD2 identical over 8 bases. V was clipped by 5 bases and J by 2 bases; unmatched bases: 5. The CDR3 is 14 amino acids. CDR1 is SGHTA and CDR2 is FQGNSA in the germline V gene. Here the CDR3 DNA reads TGTGCCAGCAGCCCAGCGGGACTAGCCTACGAGCAGTACTTC. Translated: CASSPAGLAYEQYF.

V usage is TRBV5-5 and J usage is TRBJ1-1; tentative D call: TRBD1 (5 bases). Trimming took 6 bases from V and 5 from J, leaving 8 bases between them. Germline assignment: CDR1 SGHKS and CDR2 YYEKEE (reference sequence). The CDR3 loop spans 11 amino acids. The CDR3 here is CASTGGTEAFF. The DNA of the CDR3 is TGTGCCAGCACCGGGGGGACTGAAGCTTTCTTT.

The gene calls are TRBV27 and TRBJ2-2, with TRBD2 matching over 8 bases. J lost 6 bases, V lost 5 bases, and 8 bases had no gene match. CDR1 is MNHEY and CDR2 is SMNVEV in the germline V gene (reference sequence). The CDR3 length is 15 residues. The CDR3: CASSLLGTRAGELFF. The CDR3 DNA reads TGTGCCAGCAGTCTCCTCGGGACTAGGGCCGGGGAGCTGTTTTTT.

Turning to this clone: Other DNA sequences in this sample translate to the same CDR3. The DNA of the CDR3 is TGTGCCAGCAGCCAAGGCGGCTCTGGGGCCAACGTCCTGACTTTC. It specifies CASSQGGSGANVLTF. The chain employs TRBV4-2 and TRBJ2-6, with no clear D. This CDR3 has 15 amino acids. Trimming removed 1 base at V and 0 bases at J, with 4 bases between. Germline-derived CDR1 and CDR2 are LGHNA and YNFKEQ.

This sequence joins TRBV7-8 and TRBJ2-7; a weak D match, TRBD1 (6 bases). This CDR3 spans 14 amino acids. V was clipped by 7 bases and J by 0 bases, with 13 bases between them. CDR1 is SGHVS, CDR2 FQNEAQ, per germline. The CDR3 DNA sequence: TGTGCCAGCATCTTGGGACATAACTCCTACGAGCAGTACTTC. Encoded protein: CASILGHNSYEQYF.

This chain uses TRBV9 with TRBJ2-7, with 9 bases matching TRBD2. From germline, CDR1 is SGDLS and CDR2 YYNGEE. This CDR3 comprises 15 residues. Trimming at V came to 0 bases and at J to 3 bases, leaving 4 bases not matched to a gene. The CDR3 region has the DNA TGTGCCAGCAGCGTAGGGACTAGCGCAAACTACGAGCAGTACTTC. Protein: CASSVGTSANYEQYF.

This rearrangement joins TRBV2 to TRBJ1-1; D is ambiguous. Germline V gives CDR1 SNHLY, CDR2 FYNNEI. The length of the CDR3 is 13 residues. The ends were cut back, 6 bases at V and 8 bases at J, with 16 bases in the middle. The CDR3 DNA is TGTGCCAGCAGACCCCGGGCGCAGGAAGAAGCTTTCTTT. This sequence encodes CASRPRAQEEAFF.

The rearrangement uses TRBV5-4 and TRBJ2-1; TRBD1 or TRBD2 may be the D gene (7 bases each). The CDR3 is 18 amino acids. Germline CDR1 SGHNT, CDR2 YYREEE (reference sequence). Trimming cost V 0 bases and J 0 bases, with 16 bases left between them. Written as DNA, the CDR3 is TGTGCCAGCAGCTTGGGGGGCGGGGGACAGAGCTCCTACAATGAGCAGTTCTTC. This gives the protein CASSLGGGGQSSYNEQFF.

This chain joins TRBV12-5 and TRBJ2-7; maybe TRBD2 (6 bases). Deletions cut 7 bases from V and 6 bases from J, with 19 bases between. The CDR3 runs 14 residues. Germline-derived CDR1 and CDR2 are LGHNT and FRNRAP. The CDR3 reads CASASATRRGEQYF. In nucleotides, the CDR3 is TGTGCTAGTGCCTCCGCGACCCGGCGGGGCGAGCAGTACTTC.

The CDR3 nucleotides are TGTGCCAGCAGCGAAAAGGGGGACAGCCCTAACTATGGCTACACCTTC. Protein: CASSEKGDSPNYGYTF. This chain links TRBV21-1 with TRBJ1-2; the table's D call, TRBD1, was not checked against the DNA. TRBV21-1 is a pseudogene. The CDR3 extends over 16 amino acids.

The chain links TRBV5-1 to TRBJ2-3, with D possibly matching TRBD2 (5 bases). Per germline, CDR1 SGHRS and CDR2 YFSETQ. The CDR3 extends over 16 amino acids. The V and J ends lost 0 bases and 5 bases respectively, with 16 bases between them. In DNA, the CDR3 is TGCGCCAGCAGCTTGGTCGTGCGGAGTGAGGGAGATACGCAGTATTTT. Translated: CASSLVVRSEGDTQYF.

The chain recombines TRBV18 with TRBJ2-2; TRBD1 matches at 7 bases. The germline V gene has CDR1 KGHSH and CDR2 LQKENI. Trimming took 1 base from V and 2 from J; bases not matched to a gene: 7. The CDR3 consists of 17 residues. The CDR3 bases are TGTGCCAGCTCACCACTTGGTCAGGGGGTCAACACCGGGGAGCTGTTTTTT. As protein: CASSPLGQGVNTGELFF.

The V and J genes are TRBV2 and TRBJ2-5, with 9 nucleotides matching TRBD2. The length of the CDR3 is 16 residues. With V trimmed by 3 bases and J by 2 bases, 7 bases remained unmatched. Looked up from germline, CDR1 is SNHLY and CDR2 is FYNNEI. The CDR3 DNA reads as TGTGCCAGCAGTGATGTTGGACTAGCGACGCAAGAGACCCAGTACTTC. Translated, it gives CASSDVGLATQETQYF.

This clone was counted only a few times. V is TRBV2 and J is TRBJ2-3; 11 bases map to TRBD2. With V trimmed by 4 bases and J by 6 bases, 9 bases remained unmatched. CDR1 and CDR2 (germline): SNHLY, FYNNEI. There are 16 residues in the CDR3. The CDR3 loop reads CASSVGSGRGIDTQYF. CDR3 nucleotide sequence: TGTGCCAGCAGTGTGGGTAGCGGGAGGGGCATCGATACGCAGTATTTT. Together with reference TRBV2 and TRBJ2-3, the CDR3 gives the full variable domain: EPEVTQTPSHQVTQMGQEVILRCVPISNHLYFYWYRQILGQKVEFLVSFYNNEISEKSEIFDDQFSVERPDGSNFTLKIRSTKLEDSAMYFCASSVGSGRGIDTQYFGPGTRLTVL.

This chain connects TRBV28 to TRBJ2-1; 7 bases agree with TRBD2. CDR1 is MDHEN, CDR2 SYDVKM, per germline. The V segment lost 4 bases and the J segment 15 bases; nucleotides outside the gene matches: 6. The CDR3 loop spans 11 amino acids. The CDR3 DNA sequence: TGTGCCAGCAGTTCCCCGGGGGGTCCGTTCTTC. Residues: CASSSPGGPFF.

Written as DNA, the CDR3 is TGTGCCAGCAGTTTATCGGAGGGCCTGGGCTCCTACAATGAGCAGTTCTTC. This translates into CASSLSEGLGSYNEQFF. The J gene is TRBJ2-1, the V gene TRBV27; possible D gene TRBD2, 6 bases. The germline V and J ends were trimmed by 0 bases and 0 bases, with 12 bases remaining between them. Germline lookup yields CDR1 MNHEY and CDR2 SMNVEV (reference sequence). The CDR3 runs 17 residues.

This clone was detected only a few times. The chain uses TRBV7-3 and TRBJ1-2; possibly TRBD1 for D (6 bases). Trimming left V 1 base short and J 3 bases short, with 9 bases between. The CDR3 sequence is 14 residues long. Per germline, CDR1 SGHTA and CDR2 FQGTGA. CDR3 protein: CASSLNPGDYGYTF. The DNA for the CDR3 is TGTGCCAGCAGCTTAAACCCAGGGGACTATGGCTACACCTTC.

A few counts support this clone. The CDR3 coding sequence is TGTGCCAGCACCGAGGGGACACGGGAAGGAAAACTGTTTTTT. Its translation is CASTEGTREGKLFF. The chain joins TRBV6-5 to TRBJ1-4; D is possibly TRBD1 (6 bases). Per germline, CDR1 MNHEY and CDR2 SVGAGI. V gave up 7 bases and J gave up 10 bases, with 19 bases separating them. CDR3 length: 14 amino acids.

The gene calls are TRBV5-8 and TRBJ2-3, with TRBD2 identical over 7 bases. Germline V gene sequence: CDR1 SGHTS, CDR2 YDEGEE. The CDR3 has 16 residues. V lost 0 bases and J lost 6; bases outside the gene matches: 10. This CDR3 is CASSLAPAGLTDTQYF. CDR3 DNA: TGTGCCAGCAGCTTGGCCCCAGCGGGATTGACGGATACGCAGTATTTT.

This chain joins TRBV6-5 and TRBJ1-5, with 8 bases aligning to TRBD1. The germline CDR1 and CDR2 sequences are MNHEY and SVGAGI. There are 15 residues in the CDR3. V was pared by 10 bases and J by 0 bases, with 8 bases of the junction left unmatched. The CDR3 DNA is TGTGCCACTGGGACAGGACGAATTAGCAATCAGCCCCAGCATTTT. It codes for CATGTGRISNQPQHF.

CDR3 nucleotides: TGTGCCAGCAGCTTAGTTTCCGGCGGGGCTTGGTCCTACGAGCAGTACTTC. As protein: CASSLVSGGAWSYEQYF. V is TRBV7-2 and J is TRBJ2-7; D perhaps matches TRBD2 (6 bases). Germline values: CDR1 SGHTA, CDR2 FQGNSA. The CDR3 runs 17 residues. Trimming removed 1 base at V and 1 base at J, with 17 bases between.

The CDR3 is CASSVGPRVNTEAFF. The CDR3 DNA is TGTGCCAGCAGCGTAGGGCCGAGGGTGAACACTGAAGCTTTCTTT. This chain links TRBV9 with TRBJ1-1, with D unresolved. The CDR3 sequence is 15 residues long. Looked up from germline, CDR1 is SGDLS and CDR2 is YYNGEE. V was pared by 0 bases and J by 0 bases, with 9 bases between.

V usage is TRBV6-1 and J usage is TRBJ2-1; 8 nucleotides agree with TRBD2. V lost 2 bases to trimming and J lost 9 bases; unmatched junction nucleotides: 12. The germline gives CDR1 MNHNS, CDR2 SASEGT. The length of the CDR3 is 16 residues. Written as DNA, the CDR3 is TGTGCCAGCAGTGAATTAGGCGGGAGGAAGTTTAGTGAGCAGTTCTTC. Translation: CASSELGGRKFSEQFF.

CDR3 nucleotides: TGTGCCAGCAGTGGGGATGGCCACCCCTATGGCTACACCTTC. It yields the protein CASSGDGHPYGYTF. The V and J genes are TRBV28 and TRBJ1-2; no reliable D call. Trimming cost V 5 bases and J 4 bases, with 14 bases left between them. The CDR3 loop spans 14 amino acids. Germline V gene sequence: CDR1 MDHEN, CDR2 SYDVKM.